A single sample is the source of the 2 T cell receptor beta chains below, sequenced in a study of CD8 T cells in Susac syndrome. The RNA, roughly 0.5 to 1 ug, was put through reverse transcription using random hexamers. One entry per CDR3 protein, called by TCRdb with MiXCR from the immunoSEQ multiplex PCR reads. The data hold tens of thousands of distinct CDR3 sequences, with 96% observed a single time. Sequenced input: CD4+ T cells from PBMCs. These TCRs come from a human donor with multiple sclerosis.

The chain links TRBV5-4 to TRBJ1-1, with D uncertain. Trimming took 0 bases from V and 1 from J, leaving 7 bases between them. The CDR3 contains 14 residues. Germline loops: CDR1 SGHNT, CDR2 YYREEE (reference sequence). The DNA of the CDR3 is TGTGCCAGCAGCTTGGAACACCCGAACACTGAAGCTTTCTTT. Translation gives CASSLEHPNTEAFF.

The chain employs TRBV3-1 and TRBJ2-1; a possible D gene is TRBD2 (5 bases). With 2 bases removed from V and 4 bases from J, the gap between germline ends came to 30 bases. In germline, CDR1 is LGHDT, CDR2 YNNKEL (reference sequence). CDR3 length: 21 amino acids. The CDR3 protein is CASSQIKVQRSPFFRYNEQFF. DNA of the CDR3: TGTGCCAGCAGCCAAATCAAGGTACAGCGGTCCCCATTCTTTCGGTACAATGAGCAGTTCTTC.